This TCR beta chain is drawn from a study of blood T cell repertoires in COVID-19. Study information: Samples representing acute and convalescent COVID-19 were sourced from the United States, Italy and Spain. PBMCs, B-cell-depleted T cells, or T cells provided the cDNA or gDNA that made up the material.

Seattle's cohort entered during active infection and was followed longitudinally. Authors' processing steps: Amplifying reference gene primers gave estimates of nucleated cell counts. Sequenced by immunoSEQ multiplex PCR; TCRdb stores in-frame clones only, minus some. D and trimming were read from the DNA, whereas the V and J calls and clone size are those reported in that table. The sample includes roughly 75,000 clones, 85% of them seen just once. CDR1 and CDR2 (germline): MNHNY, SVGAGI (reference sequence). The CDR3 sequence is 16 residues long. The J segment lost 7 bases and the V segment lost 6 bases, leaving 18 bases of the junction unmatched.

The chain uses TRBV6-6 and TRBJ2-7; 7 bases align to TRBD2. This TCR was sampled from a man aged 45-65 years with COVID-19, enrolled during active disease. Sequencing was done on a sample of peripheral blood. In DNA form, the CDR3 reads TGTGCCAGCAGACAATGGGTGGGAGGGAGGGCCGATGAGCAGTACTTC. It is translated as CASRQWVGGRADEQYF.